The entry that follows covers one TCR beta chain sequence. Its specificity is unknown. These data are taken from a study of shared clonotypes between healthy human individuals. Replicate sorted-subset PCRs were loaded with around 220 ng DNA, 29,000 or so T cell genomes. The repertoire was sequenced with immunoSEQ multiplex PCR; TCRdb's copy has only in-frame clones and lacks some. The table records 1,400,000 or so clones, approximately 98.5% of them present only once. Broader study findings: Clonotype sharing among donors was thought likely to change with sequencing depth. Shared across a few donors were roughly 4.7% of the naive CD4 clonotypes.

The CDR3 has 13 amino acids. With 7 bases clipped from V and 4 bases from J, the junction kept 10 bases outside the gene matches. Germline-derived CDR1 and CDR2 are SQVTM and ANQGSEA. Sequenced sample: naive CD4+ T cells sorted from blood. Subset given: CD45RA+ positively selected. V and J are TRBV29-1 and TRBJ2-7, with 7 bases aligning to TRBD1. The receptor's source is a man aged 25-40 years in good health. CDR3 amino acids: CSAKRGREYEQYF. The DNA for the CDR3 is TGCAGCGCCAAGAGGGGGCGCGAGTACGAGCAGTACTTC.